A single TCR beta chain is shown here with its context. The antigen it recognizes is unknown. Base qualities are not recorded, but no much larger clone differs from it by a single base. This sample is part of a study of T cell repertoires in cytomegalovirus infection (dated by TCRdb to between 2018 and 2021). Describing the broader study: Because public TCR beta signatures pointed to carriage of CMV infection together with the matching HLA type, the HLA type of each donor mattered for the analysis. The paper's findings and limits, for the study overall: Carriers of CMV infection plus the relevant HLA type were discriminated by the cumulative frequency of public TCR beta family members in the study cohort and in an independent roughly 340-donor cohort. In the ex vivo response, HLA-C-restricted CMV-specific TCR beta clonotypes were dominant, and in two of eight donors the single most frequent clonotype came from this HLA-C-restricted group.

Sequencing instrument: Illumina HiSeq 1500. TCRdb ran its own pipeline on the public reads, namely fastp trimming at Q25 and MiXCR clone calling, and kept in-frame beta chains. Rows matching on CDR3 protein sequence are summarized as one entry with the most common DNA and genes. Here the sample has 400,000 or so distinct CDR3 sequences; about a sixth occur a single time. About 10% of the sample lies in the top ten. V sheds 5 bases and J sheds 3 bases, leaving 10 bases between their ends. Measured from the cysteine to the phenylalanine, the CDR3 is 13 residues long. CDR3 DNA is the only sequence kept; it has 39 bases, read in frame from the first base. CDR1 SGHVS and CDR2 FNYEAQ are derived from the germline V gene.

The sample comprised PBMCs. The V and J segments used are TRBV7-6 and TRBJ1-1; the best D guess is TRBD1, with 5 bases matching. The source of this sequence is a human donor in good health (CMV status not recorded). Some clones in this sample may be carry-over from other donors' samples. The CDR3 reads as follows: CASSQQAYTEAFF. The nucleotide sequence is given as TGTGCCAGCAGCCAACAGGCTTACACTGAAGCTTTCTTT.